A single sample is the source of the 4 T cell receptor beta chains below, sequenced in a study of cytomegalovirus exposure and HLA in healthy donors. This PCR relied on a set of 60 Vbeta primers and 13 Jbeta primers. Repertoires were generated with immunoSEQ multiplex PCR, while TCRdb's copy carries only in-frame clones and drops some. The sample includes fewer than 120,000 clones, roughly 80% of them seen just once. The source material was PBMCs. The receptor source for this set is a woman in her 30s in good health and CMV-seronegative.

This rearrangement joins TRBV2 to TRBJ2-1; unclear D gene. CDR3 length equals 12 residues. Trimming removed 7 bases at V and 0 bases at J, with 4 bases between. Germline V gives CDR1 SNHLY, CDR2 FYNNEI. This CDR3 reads CASTSSYNEQFF. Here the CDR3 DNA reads TGTGCCAGCACTAGCTCCTACAATGAGCAGTTCTTC.

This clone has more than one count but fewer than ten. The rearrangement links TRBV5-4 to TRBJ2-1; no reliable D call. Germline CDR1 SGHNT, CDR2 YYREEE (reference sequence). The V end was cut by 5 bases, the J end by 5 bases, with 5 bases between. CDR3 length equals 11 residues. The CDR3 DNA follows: TGTGCCAGCAGTCGAGACAATGAGCAGTTCTTC. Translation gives CASSRDNEQFF.

The CDR3 sequence is CASSQDVTGYYNEQFF. DNA of the CDR3: TGCGCCAGCAGCCAAGATGTGACAGGGTATTACAATGAGCAGTTCTTC. The chain uses TRBV4-3 and TRBJ2-1, with 7 positions matching TRBD1. Unmatched junction bases numbered 6, after V lost 0 bases and J lost 4 bases. This CDR3 comprises 16 residues. The germline CDR1 and CDR2 sequences are LGHNA and YSLEER.

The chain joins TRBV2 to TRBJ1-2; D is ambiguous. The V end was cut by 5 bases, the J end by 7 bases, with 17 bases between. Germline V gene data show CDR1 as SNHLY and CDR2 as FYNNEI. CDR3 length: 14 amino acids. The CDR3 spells CASSTEILDGGYTF. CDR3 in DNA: TGTGCCAGCAGTACAGAGATCCTGGATGGTGGCTACACCTTC.